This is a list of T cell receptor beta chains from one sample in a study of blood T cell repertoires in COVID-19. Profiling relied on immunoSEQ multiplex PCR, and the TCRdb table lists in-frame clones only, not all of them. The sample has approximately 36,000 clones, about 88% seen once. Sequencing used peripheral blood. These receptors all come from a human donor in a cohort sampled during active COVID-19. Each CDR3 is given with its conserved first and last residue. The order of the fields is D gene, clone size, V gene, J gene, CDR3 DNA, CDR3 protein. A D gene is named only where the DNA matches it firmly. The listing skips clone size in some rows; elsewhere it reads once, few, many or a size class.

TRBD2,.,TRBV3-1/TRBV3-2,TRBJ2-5,TGTGCCAGCAGCCTTGTTAGCGGGGGGGCGGAGACCCAGTACTTC,CASSLVSGGAETQYF
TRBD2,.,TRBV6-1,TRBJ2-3,TGTGCCAGCAGTGAACGTCGGTCTAGCGGGGGCTCAGATACGCAGTATTTT,CASSERRSSGGSDTQYF
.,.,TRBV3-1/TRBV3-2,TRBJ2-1,TGTGCCAGCAGCCAAATGCCTAGCGCTCCCAATGAGCAGTTCTTC,CASSQMPSAPNEQFF
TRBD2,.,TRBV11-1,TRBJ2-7,TGTGCCAGCAGCGCCAGACTAGCGGGGTCCTACGAGCAGTACTTC,CASSARLAGSYEQYF
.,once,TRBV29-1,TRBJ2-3,TGCAGTCATGCACACAAAGGGGGAAGCACAGATACGCAGTATTTT,CSHAHKGGSTDTQYF
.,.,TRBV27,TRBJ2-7,TGTGCCAGCAGGAGACATCCCTACGAGCAGTACTTC,CASRRHPYEQYF
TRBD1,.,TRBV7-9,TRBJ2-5,TGTGCCAGCAGCTTAGTGGGACAGGGGTCTACGATCCCCCAGTACTTC,CASSLVGQGSTIPQYF
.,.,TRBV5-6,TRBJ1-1,TGTGCCAGCAGCTTGAATCGCGGGGAAGCTTTCTTT,CASSLNRGEAFF
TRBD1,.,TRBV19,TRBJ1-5,TGTGCCAGCTCCAGGGGGTACAGACAGGGCGGCAATCAGCCCCAGCATTTT,CASSRGYRQGGNQPQHF
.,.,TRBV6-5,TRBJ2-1,TGTGCCAGCACTGGGGCTCTTTACAATGAGCAGTTCTTC,CASTGALYNEQFF
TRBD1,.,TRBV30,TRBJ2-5,TGTGCCTGGAGGGGACAGGGGGATTCGGAGACCCAGTACTTC,CAWRGQGDSETQYF
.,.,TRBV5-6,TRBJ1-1,TGTGCCAGCAGCTTGGGCCAGGGGGAAGCTTTCTTT,CASSLGQGEAFF
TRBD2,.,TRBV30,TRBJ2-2,TGTGCCTGGATCACTAGCGGGGGCTCCACCGGTACCGGGGAGCTGTTTTTT,CAWITSGGSTGTGELFF
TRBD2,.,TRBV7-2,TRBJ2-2,TGTGCCAGCAGCTTAGGGCGAGCGGGGGGCGCCACCGGGGAGCTGTTTTTT,CASSLGRAGGATGELFF
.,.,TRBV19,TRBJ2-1,TGTGCCAGTAGGGAACAGGGGACTTCCTACAATGAGCAGTTCTTC,CASREQGTSYNEQFF
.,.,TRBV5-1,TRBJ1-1,TGCGCCAGCAGCCCCGGGTTAGCGGCCCGGAACACTGAAGCTTTCTTT,CASSPGLAARNTEAFF
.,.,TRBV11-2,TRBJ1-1,TGTGCCAGCACAAACAGTCGTACTGAAGCTTTCTTT,CASTNSRTEAFF
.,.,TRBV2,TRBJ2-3,TGTGCCAGCAGTGAAGCGCGAGAGGGAGATACGCAGTATTTT,CASSEAREGDTQYF
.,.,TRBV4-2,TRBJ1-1,TGTGCCAGCAGCCAAGATTCCCGGGGGGCGAACACTGAAGCTTTCTTT,CASSQDSRGANTEAFF
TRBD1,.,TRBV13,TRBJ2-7,TGTGCCAGCAGCTTCCAGGGGGCATTGGGCGAGCAGTACTTC,CASSFQGALGEQYF
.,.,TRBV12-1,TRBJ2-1,TGTGCCAGCAGCTTTGGGTCGGGGGACTACCACAAACTCTCCTACAATGAGCAGTTCTTC,CASSFGSGDYHKLSYNEQFF
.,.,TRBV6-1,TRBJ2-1,TGTGCCAGCACTGAGACTAGTTTAGGATTGAGGAATGAGCAGTTCTTC,CASTETSLGLRNEQFF
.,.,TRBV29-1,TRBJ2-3,TGCAGCGTCAACCCCATCCCCGGCGGGGGCACAGATACGCAGTATTTT,CSVNPIPGGGTDTQYF
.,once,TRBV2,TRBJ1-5,TGTGCCAGCAAGCGGGATAGCAATCAGCCCCAGCATTTT,CASKRDSNQPQHF
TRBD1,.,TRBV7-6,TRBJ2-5,TGTGCCAGCAGCCCGCTGGGACAGGTTAGGGAGACCCAGTACTTC,CASSPLGQVRETQYF
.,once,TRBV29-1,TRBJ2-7,TGCAGCGGCAGGCCAGGCCCGACCTACGAGCAGTACTTC,CSGRPGPTYEQYF
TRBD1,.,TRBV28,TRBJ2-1,TGTGCCAGCAGTTTCCCCCACAGGGGGCGATCCTACAATGAGCAGTTCTTC,CASSFPHRGRSYNEQFF
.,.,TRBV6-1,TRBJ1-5,TGTGCCAGCAGTGAAACAGCCGGCAATCAGCCCCAGCATTTT,CASSETAGNQPQHF
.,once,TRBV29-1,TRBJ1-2,TGCAGCGGGACAGTCGGTGGAGGCTACACCTTC,CSGTVGGGYTF
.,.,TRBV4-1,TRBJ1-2,TGCGCCAGCAGCCAAGTCCCGGACAGAGATGGCTACACCTTC,CASSQVPDRDGYTF
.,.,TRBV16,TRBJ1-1,TGTGCCAGCAGCCAACTATCGGGCAGGGTGAACACTGAAGCTTTCTTT,CASSQLSGRVNTEAFF
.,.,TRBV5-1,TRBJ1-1,TGCGCCAGCAGCTTGTTACGGGGAACTGAAGCTTTCTTT,CASSLLRGTEAFF
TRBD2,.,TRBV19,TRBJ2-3,TGTGCCAGTAGTATAGATCCCCCGGGACTAGCGTTATTAGATACGCAGTATTTT,CASSIDPPGLALLDTQYF
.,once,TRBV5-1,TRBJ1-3,TGCGCCAGCAGCTTGTATTCCGGGGGATCTGGAAACACCATATATTTT,CASSLYSGGSGNTIYF
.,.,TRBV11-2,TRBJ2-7,TGTGCCAGCAGCCCCCGGACAGTTATGAGCGAGCAGTACTTC,CASSPRTVMSEQYF
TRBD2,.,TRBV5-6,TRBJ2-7,TGTGCCAGCAGCGAAGGGGAGGGGCAGCTCTACGAGCAGTACTTC,CASSEGEGQLYEQYF
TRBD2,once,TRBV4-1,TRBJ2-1,TGCGCCAGCAGCCAGGGTCTGGCGGGGGGGAACGATGAGCAGTTCTTC,CASSQGLAGGNDEQFF
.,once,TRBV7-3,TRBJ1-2,TGTGCCAGCAGCCTAGGGAGTGACTATGGCTACACCTTC,CASSLGSDYGYTF
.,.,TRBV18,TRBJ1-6,TGTGCCAGCTCACCGGGCAGCTCCTATAATTCACCCCTCCACTTT,CASSPGSSYNSPLHF
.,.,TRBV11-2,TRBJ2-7,TGTGCCAGCAGCTTAGACAGCTACGAGCAGTACTTC,CASSLDSYEQYF
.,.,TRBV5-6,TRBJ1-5,TGTGCCAGCAGCTTGAGGGGATATAGCAATCAGCCCCAGCATTTT,CASSLRGYSNQPQHF
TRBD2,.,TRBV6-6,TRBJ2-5,TGTGCCAGCAGTTTAGCGGGGGCCCGAGTCCAAGAGACCCAGTACTTC,CASSLAGARVQETQYF
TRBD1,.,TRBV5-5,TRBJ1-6,TGTGCCAGCAGCTTGGTCAGGAGGACAGGGACGGTAAATTCACCCCTCCACTTT,CASSLVRRTGTVNSPLHF
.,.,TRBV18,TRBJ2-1,TGTGCCAGCTCATTAACAGGGTCCGATGAGCAGTTCTTC,CASSLTGSDEQFF
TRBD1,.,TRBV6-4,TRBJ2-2,TGTGCCAGCAGTCAGGGACAGGGGCGAGACGGGGAGCTGTTTTTT,CASSQGQGRDGELFF
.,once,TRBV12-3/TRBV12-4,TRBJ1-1,TGTGCCAGCAGTTTGAGCGCTGAAGCTTTCTTT,CASSLSAEAFF
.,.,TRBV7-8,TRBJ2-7,TGTGCCAGCAGCTTAGTTGGGGGGGCCGCCTACGAGCAGTACTTC,CASSLVGGAAYEQYF
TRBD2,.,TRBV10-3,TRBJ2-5,TGTGCCATCAGTGACCAGCGGGGGGACCAGTACTTC,CAISDQRGDQYF
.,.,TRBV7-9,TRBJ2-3,TGTGCCAGCAGCTTAGCGCTTGGGGGGAGCACAGATACGCAGTATTTT,CASSLALGGSTDTQYF
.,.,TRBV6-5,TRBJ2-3,TGTGCCAGCTCATCCCGGGTCACAGATACGCAGTATTTT,CASSSRVTDTQYF
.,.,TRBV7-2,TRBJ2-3,TGTGCCAGCAGCTTAGACTCGGTTTTTAGGGGTTTTACGGATACGCAGTATTTT,CASSLDSVFRGFTDTQYF
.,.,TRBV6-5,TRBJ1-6,TGTGCCAGCAGTTACTCCCGCCGGGGTAATTCACCCCTCCACTTT,CASSYSRRGNSPLHF
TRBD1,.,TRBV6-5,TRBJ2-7,TGTGCCAGCAGGACCAGGGGGACGCCCTACGAGCAGTACTTC,CASRTRGTPYEQYF
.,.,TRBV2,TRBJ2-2,TGTGCCAGCAGTGGTGATCCGACAGGGGCGAGGGGACTAAACACCGGGGAGCTGTTTTTT,CASSGDPTGARGLNTGELFF
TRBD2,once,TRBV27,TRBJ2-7,TGTGCCAGCAGTTATGAGCGGGGAGGATACGAGCAGTACTTC,CASSYERGGYEQYF
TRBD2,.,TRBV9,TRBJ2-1,TGTGCCAGCAGCGCAGGACTAGCGGGGTATTACAATGAGCAGTTCTTC,CASSAGLAGYYNEQFF